The sequence of this TCR beta chain was determined in a study of T cells in Graves' hyperthyroidism and ophthalmopathy. Only a few counts were recorded for this clonotype. Between the trimmed V and J ends, which lost 6 bases and 3 bases, there was a span of 16 bases. The germline CDR1 and CDR2 sequences are DFQATT and SNEGSKA (reference sequence). This CDR3 has 14 amino acids. RNA transcripts gave rise to amplified TCR beta CDR3 regions. Initially, a first-round RT-PCR of the TCR CDR3 employed the HTBI primer set. TCRdb recomputed calls from the multiplex PCR reads with MiXCR, one row per CDR3 protein. The data contain 500,000 or so distinct CDR3 sequences, roughly a sixth of them singletons.

The chain joins TRBV20-1 to TRBJ2-3; D perhaps matches TRBD1 (7 bases). Sequencing was performed on blood. The sequence was collected from a woman aged 25 to 45 with Graves' ophthalmopathy. CDR3 DNA sequence: TGCAGTGCCTTGACAGGGAGGAGTACAGATACGCAGTATTTT. It specifies CSALTGRSTDTQYF.